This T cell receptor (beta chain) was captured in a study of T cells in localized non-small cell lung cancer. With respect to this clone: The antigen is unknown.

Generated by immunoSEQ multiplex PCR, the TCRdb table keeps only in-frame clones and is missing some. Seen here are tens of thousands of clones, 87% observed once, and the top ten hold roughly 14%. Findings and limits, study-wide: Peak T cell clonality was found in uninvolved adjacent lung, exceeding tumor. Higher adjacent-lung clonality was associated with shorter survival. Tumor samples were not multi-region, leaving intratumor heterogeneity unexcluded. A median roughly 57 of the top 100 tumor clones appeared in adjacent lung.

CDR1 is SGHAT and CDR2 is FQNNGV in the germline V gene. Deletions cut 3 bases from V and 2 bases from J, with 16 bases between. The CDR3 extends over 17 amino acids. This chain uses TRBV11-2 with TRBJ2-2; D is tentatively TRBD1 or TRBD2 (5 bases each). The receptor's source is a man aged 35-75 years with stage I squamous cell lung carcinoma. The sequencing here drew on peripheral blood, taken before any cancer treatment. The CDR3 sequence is CASSFPRERTNTGELFF. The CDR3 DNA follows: TGTGCCAGCAGCTTCCCCCGTGAGCGGACAAACACCGGGGAGCTGTTTTTT.